This T cell receptor beta chain was observed in a study of T cells expressing NK-cell markers. Study-wide context: Sequencing of TCR beta repertoires drew on sorted CD3+CD56+NKG2C+, CD3+CD56+NKG2C- and CD3+CD56-NKG2C+ T cells.

Regarding the study as a whole: What remained unclear was the HCMV specificity of expanded NKG2C+ T cell clones.

A remark on this clonotype: Its antigen is currently unknown.

TCRdb reprocessed the 5' RACE reads, with one entry per CDR3 protein and no DNA. Across about 430,000 distinct CDR3 sequences, the top ten clones capture roughly 1.4% of the sample. The CDR3 spans 11 residues. Per germline, CDR1 KGHDR and CDR2 SFDVKD. This chain links TRBV24-1 with TRBJ1-1. The source material was blood T cells: a sorted CD56 or NKG2C T cell subset, CD4+ or CD8+ T cells, or bulk PBMC T cells (not recorded which). This TCR was sampled from a woman aged 45-60 years in good health. The CDR3 reads CATRGRSEAFF.